The 21 T cell receptor beta chains reported below all come from one sample, sequenced in a study of T cell changes during pregnancy in multiple sclerosis. Here immunoSEQ multiplex PCR was the method, and the copy in TCRdb shows in-frame clones only, minus some. The sample includes 45,000 to 50,000 clones, 92% of them seen just once. The sample consisted of CD4+ T cells from peripheral blood mononuclear cells, taken in the second trimester of pregnancy. These receptors originate from a female donor in good health, enrolled as a control in a pregnancy study.

The chain combines TRBV4-1 with TRBJ1-3; 8 bases agree with TRBD1. The germline V gene has CDR1 MGHRA and CDR2 YSYEKL. V shed 3 bases and J 4 bases; nucleotides not matched to a gene: 5. This CDR3 region has 15 residues. CDR3 coding DNA: TGCGCCAGCAGCCAGATGACAGGGGCAGGAAACACCATATATTTT. It encodes CASSQMTGAGNTIYF.

The CDR3 DNA follows: TGTGCCAGCAGCGCCGTGACAGGGAGCTCTGGAAACACCATATATTTT. It specifies CASSAVTGSSGNTIYF. The genes are TRBV7-2 and TRBJ1-3; TRBD1 matches at 7 bases. Germline CDR1 reads SGHTA; CDR2 reads FQGNSA. Germline trimming cut 5 bases from V and 0 bases from J; bases unmatched to any gene: 7. The CDR3 totals 16 residues.

The CDR3 here is CASSLQGWDGYTF. The DNA of the CDR3 is TGTGCCAGCAGTCTTCAGGGTTGGGATGGCTACACCTTC. The chain couples TRBV6-5 to TRBJ1-2, with a possible D match to TRBD1 (5 bases). This CDR3 has 13 amino acids. Germline V gene lookup returns CDR1 MNHEY and CDR2 SVGAGI. Trimming shortened V by 5 bases and J by 6 bases, and 13 bases separated the two germline ends.

The gene calls are TRBV11-3 and TRBJ2-1; 16 nucleotides match TRBD2. This CDR3 comprises 17 residues. V was clipped by 7 bases and J by 9 bases; unmatched bases: 12. From germline, CDR1 is SGHNT and CDR2 YENEEA. The CDR3: CASTLPGLAGGVGEQFF. The CDR3 coding sequence is TGTGCCAGCACCTTGCCGGGACTAGCGGGGGGGGTGGGTGAGCAGTTCTTC.

The chain couples TRBV25-1 to TRBJ1-2, with D hard to call. The V gene lost 2 bases and the J gene lost 4 bases, with 8 bases spanning the gap. The CDR3 extends over 13 amino acids. Germline V gives CDR1 MGHDK, CDR2 SYGVNS. DNA of the CDR3: TGTGCCAGCAGTGAAGGGCAGCCCTATGGCTACACCTTC. As protein: CASSEGQPYGYTF.

A single count supports this clone. This chain joins TRBV6-1 and TRBJ1-1, with D hard to call. This CDR3 has 15 amino acids. Germline V gene lookup returns CDR1 MNHNS and CDR2 SASEGT. V was cut by 0 bases and J by 1 base, with 9 bases left in between. This CDR3 is CASSEAGRPNTEAFF. CDR3 DNA: TGTGCCAGCAGTGAAGCGGGGAGGCCGAACACTGAAGCTTTCTTT.

CDR3 in amino acids: CASRSRGLYTF. The CDR3 nucleotides read TGTGCCAGCAGGAGCAGGGGGCTCTACACCTTC. This rearrangement joins TRBV5-4 to TRBJ1-2; 8 nucleotides align to TRBD1. Germline V gene lookup returns CDR1 SGHNT and CDR2 YYREEE (reference sequence). The CDR3 is made up of 11 amino acids. V dropped 5 bases and J dropped 10; count of bases not matched to a gene: 4.

The V gene is TRBV6-6, the J gene TRBJ2-3; 7 bases align to TRBD2. Germline values: CDR1 MNHNY, CDR2 SVGAGI (reference sequence). V lost 7 bases, J lost 6 bases, and 16 bases stayed unmatched. There are 16 residues in the CDR3. The CDR3 nucleotides are TGTGCCAGCACCCCCCTGAAGAGCGGGGACCTCGATACGCAGTATTTT. This encodes CASTPLKSGDLDTQYF.

The rearrangement uses TRBV27 and TRBJ2-3; 7 positions agree with TRBD1. J gave up 0 bases and V 10 bases, and 10 bases lay outside the gene matches. CDR1 and CDR2 (germline): MNHEY, SMNVEV (reference sequence). The CDR3 is 15 amino acids. CDR3 DNA: TGTGCCACCCAACCCGGCAGGGGGAGCACAGATACGCAGTATTTT. It yields the protein CATQPGRGSTDTQYF.

The CDR3 bases are TGTGCCAGCCGTATCCGGACAGAGAACACTGAAGCTTTCTTT. Its translation: CASRIRTENTEAFF. This chain uses TRBV6-5 with TRBJ1-1, with D perhaps TRBD1 (6 bases). Trimming took off 8 bases at V and 1 base at J, with 14 bases between the two ends. This CDR3 has 14 residues. Germline CDR1 and CDR2: MNHEY and SVGAGI.

The rearrangement links TRBV6-5 to TRBJ2-3; 9 nucleotides line up with TRBD1. Germline-derived CDR1 and CDR2 are MNHEY and SVGAGI. The CDR3 covers 16 residues. V shed 2 bases and J 5 bases; nucleotides not matched to a gene: 8. For the CDR3, the DNA is TGTGCCAGCAGTTACCTGGACAGGGGCGGGGAAGATACGCAGTATTTT. It encodes CASSYLDRGGEDTQYF.

The gene calls are TRBV23-1 and TRBJ2-7; D is undetermined. TRBV23-1 is marked as an open reading frame, function uncertain. V was cut by 0 bases and J by 7 bases, with 7 bases left in between. The CDR3 loop spans 12 amino acids. The CDR3 loop is CASSQSLWEQYF. Written as DNA, the CDR3 is TGCGCCAGCAGTCAATCTCTATGGGAGCAGTACTTC.

V is TRBV7-9 and J is TRBJ2-1, with D perhaps matching TRBD2 (6 bases). This CDR3 has 15 residues. Trimming took off 6 bases at V and 0 bases at J, with 12 bases between the two ends. From germline, CDR1 is SEHNR and CDR2 FQNEAQ (reference sequence). For the CDR3, the DNA is TGTGCCAGCAGTCGTGCGGGGACCTCCTACAATGAGCAGTTCTTC. Residues: CASSRAGTSYNEQFF. Looking up the rest from reference TRBV7-9 and TRBJ2-1 gives the full variable domain: DTGVSQNPRHKITKRGQNVTFRCDPISEHNRLYWYRQTLGQGPEFLTYFQNEAQLEKSRLLSDRFSAERPKGSFSTLEIQRTEQGDSAMYLCASSRAGTSYNEQFFGPGTRLTVL.

V is TRBV18 and J is TRBJ2-3; perhaps TRBD2 as D (6 bases). The V and J ends lost 6 bases and 0 bases respectively, with 10 bases between them. This CDR3 has 14 amino acids. The V gene's germline CDR1 is KGHSH and CDR2 LQKENI. CDR3 in amino acids: CASSYGGSTDTQYF. As DNA, the CDR3 is TGTGCCAGCTCGTATGGGGGGAGCACAGATACGCAGTATTTT.

As concerns this clone: Because the CDR3 is missing its conserved closing phenylalanine or tryptophan, this is likely a read error. It is unclear where the CDR3 begins or ends on the DNA, so no DNA is shown, and the CDR3 is as TCRdb lists it. CDR3 in amino acids: CARFPPHRD. V usage is TRBV19 and J usage is TRBJ2-7; TRBD1, the table's D call, was not compared with the DNA. Germline assignment: CDR1 LNHDA and CDR2 SQIVND (reference sequence). The CDR3 is made up of 9 amino acids, end residues included.

The V and J genes are TRBV5-8 and TRBJ1-5, with D possibly matching TRBD1 (5 bases). Deletions cut 2 bases from V and 6 bases from J, with 6 bases between. The CDR3 contains 12 residues. CDR1 SGHTS and CDR2 YDEGEE come from the germline V gene. Here the CDR3 reads CASSFRGQPQHF. Written as DNA, the CDR3 is TGTGCCAGCAGCTTTAGGGGTCAGCCCCAGCATTTT.

In this sample, this clone turned up a few times. The J gene is TRBJ1-1, the V gene TRBV9; no definite D call. The CDR3 runs 15 residues. Germline CDR1 and CDR2: SGDLS and YYNGEE. V shed 6 bases and J shed 3 bases, with 18 bases lying between them. DNA of the CDR3: TGTGCCAGCACCCCCCGGCCCGGGTGGGACACTGAAGCTTTCTTT. It yields the protein CASTPRPGWDTEAFF.

The rearrangement joins TRBV7-2 to TRBJ2-3; 12 bases fit TRBD2. The ends lost 2 bases at V and 5 bases at J; junction bases unmatched: 11. The germline V gene has CDR1 SGHTA and CDR2 FQGNSA. The CDR3 has 18 residues. The CDR3 region has the DNA TGTGCCAGCAGCTTACCCCTAGCGGGGGGGAGAGGGGTAGATACGCAGTATTTT. Translating it yields CASSLPLAGGRGVDTQYF.

The DNA of the CDR3 is TGTGCCAGCAGTCAAGAGGGACATGAGGTTAGCATTCAGTACTTC. This codes for CASSQEGHEVSIQYF. V is TRBV6-6 and J is TRBJ2-4, with a possible D match to TRBD1 (6 bases). CDR3 length: 15 amino acids. The V end lost 5 bases, the J end lost 9 bases, and 20 bases lay between the germline ends. CDR1 is MNHNY and CDR2 is SVGAGI in the germline V gene (reference sequence).

The chain recombines TRBV2 with TRBJ1-2; D gene uncertain. Per germline, CDR1 SNHLY and CDR2 FYNNEI. CDR3 length: 13 amino acids. V lost 4 bases to trimming and J lost 4 bases, with 10 bases between them. The chain's CDR3 is CASSVLGSYGYTF. CDR3 DNA: TGTGCCAGCAGTGTTTTAGGGAGCTATGGCTACACCTTC.

This clone has only a few counts. This sequence joins TRBV18 and TRBJ1-1; the D gene is possibly TRBD1 (6 bases). Trimming removed 6 bases from V and 6 bases from J, with 11 bases in between. Looked up from germline, CDR1 is KGHSH and CDR2 is LQKENI. The CDR3 runs 12 residues. CDR3 coding DNA: TGTGCCAGCTCGGGGGCGGGCGCTGAAGCTTTCTTT. Its protein is CASSGAGAEAFF. Filled out from reference TRBV18 and TRBJ1-1, the complete variable domain reads NAGVMQNPRHLVRRRGQEARLRCSPMKGHSHVYWYRQLPEEGLKFMVYLQKENIIDESGMPKERFSAEFPKEGPSILRIQQVVRGDSAAYFCASSGAGAEAFFGQGTRLTVV.